This TCR beta chain was sequenced in a study of blood T cells in healthy people across ages. Study results and caveats: Expanded clonotype changes were possibly confounded by unknown donor CMV status. Whereas aged donors had fewer naive CD4+ cells, long-lived donors had more of them and higher diversity.

It was with a sample-barcoded 5' primer and a J-beta primer mix that a second PCR of roughly 7 to 12 cycles was run. Using its own MiXCR run on the 5' RACE reads, TCRdb lists one record per CDR3 protein. The table includes over 550,000 distinct CDR3 sequences, 25% to 35% detected once. This clonotype was seen many times. Antigen specificity is unknown. V was shortened by 2 bases and J by 2 bases, with 10 bases between the two germline ends. Germline V CDR1 and CDR2: DFQATT, SNEGSKA (reference sequence). CDR3 length equals 14 residues. The source material was blood. This chain connects TRBV20-1 to TRBJ2-1; D not resolved. This clonotype was obtained from a woman older than 75 in good health. CDR3 amino acids: CSARNSRAYNEQFF. CDR3 nucleotide sequence: TGCAGTGCTAGAAACAGTAGGGCCTACAATGAGCAGTTCTTC.